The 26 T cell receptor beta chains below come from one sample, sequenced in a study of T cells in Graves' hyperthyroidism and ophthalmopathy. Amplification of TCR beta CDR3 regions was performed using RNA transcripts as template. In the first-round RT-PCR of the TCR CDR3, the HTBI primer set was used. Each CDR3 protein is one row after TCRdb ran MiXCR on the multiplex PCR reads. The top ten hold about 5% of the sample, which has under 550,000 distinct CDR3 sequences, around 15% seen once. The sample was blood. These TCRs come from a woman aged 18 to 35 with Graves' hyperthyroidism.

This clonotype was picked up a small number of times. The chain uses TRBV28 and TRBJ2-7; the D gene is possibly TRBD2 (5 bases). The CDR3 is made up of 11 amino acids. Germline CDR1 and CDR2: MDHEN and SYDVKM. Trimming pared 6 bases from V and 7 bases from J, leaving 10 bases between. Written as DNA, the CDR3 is TGTGCCAGCAGCACCCAGCGGGAGCAGTACTTC. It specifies CASSTQREQYF.

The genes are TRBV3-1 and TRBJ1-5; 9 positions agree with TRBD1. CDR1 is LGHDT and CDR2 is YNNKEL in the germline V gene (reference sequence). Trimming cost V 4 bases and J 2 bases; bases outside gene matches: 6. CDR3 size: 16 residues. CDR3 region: CASSPTGGLGNQPQHF. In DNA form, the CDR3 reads TGTGCCAGCAGCCCGACAGGGGGGCTAGGCAATCAGCCCCAGCATTTT.

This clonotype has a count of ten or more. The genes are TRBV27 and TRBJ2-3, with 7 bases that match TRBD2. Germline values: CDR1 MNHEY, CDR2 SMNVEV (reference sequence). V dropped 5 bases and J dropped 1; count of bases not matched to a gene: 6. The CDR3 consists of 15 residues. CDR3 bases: TGTGCCAGCAGTCAAAAAGCGGGACGCACAGATACGCAGTATTTT. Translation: CASSQKAGRTDTQYF.

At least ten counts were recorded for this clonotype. CDR3 in DNA: TGTGCCAGCTCGAACCGGGCTAGCGGGAGGTACAATGAGCAGTTCTTC. It specifies CASSNRASGRYNEQFF. V gene TRBV3-1 combines with J gene TRBJ2-1; TRBD2 matches 11 bases. The V segment lost 8 bases and the J segment 4 bases; nucleotides outside the gene matches: 10. The CDR3 consists of 16 residues. The germline gives CDR1 LGHDT, CDR2 YNNKEL (reference sequence).

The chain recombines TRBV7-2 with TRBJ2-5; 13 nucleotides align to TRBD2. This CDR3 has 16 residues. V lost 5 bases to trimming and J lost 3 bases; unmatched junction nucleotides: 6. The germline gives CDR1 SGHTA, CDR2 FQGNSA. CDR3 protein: CASSRTSGRAEETQYF. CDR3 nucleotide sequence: TGTGCCAGCAGCCGTACTAGCGGGAGGGCCGAAGAGACCCAGTACTTC.

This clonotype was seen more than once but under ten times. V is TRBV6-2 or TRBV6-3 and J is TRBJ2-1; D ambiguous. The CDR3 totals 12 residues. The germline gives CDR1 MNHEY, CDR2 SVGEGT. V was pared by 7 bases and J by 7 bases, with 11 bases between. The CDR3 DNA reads TGTGCCAGCACCCAATCCAGAAATGAGCAGTTCTTC. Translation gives CASTQSRNEQFF.

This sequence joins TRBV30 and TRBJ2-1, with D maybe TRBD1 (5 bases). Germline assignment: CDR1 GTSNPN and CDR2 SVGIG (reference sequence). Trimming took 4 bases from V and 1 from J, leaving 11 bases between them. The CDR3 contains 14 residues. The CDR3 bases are TGTGCCTGGACAGGGTATGGGTCCTACAATGAGCAGTTCTTC. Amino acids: CAWTGYGSYNEQFF.

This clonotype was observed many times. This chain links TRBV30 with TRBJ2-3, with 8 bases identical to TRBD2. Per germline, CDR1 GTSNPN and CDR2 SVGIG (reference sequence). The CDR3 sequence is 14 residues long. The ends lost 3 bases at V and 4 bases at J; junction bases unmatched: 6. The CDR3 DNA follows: TGTGCCTGGAGCCCCGGGACTAGTTCAGATACGCAGTATTTT. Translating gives CAWSPGTSSDTQYF.

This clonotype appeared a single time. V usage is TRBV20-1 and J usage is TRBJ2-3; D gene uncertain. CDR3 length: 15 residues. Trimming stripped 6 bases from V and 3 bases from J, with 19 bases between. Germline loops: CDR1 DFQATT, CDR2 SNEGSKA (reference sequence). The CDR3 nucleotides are TGCAGTGCCCCGAAGGCCAGTCCAGCGACAGATACGCAGTATTTT. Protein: CSAPKASPATDTQYF.

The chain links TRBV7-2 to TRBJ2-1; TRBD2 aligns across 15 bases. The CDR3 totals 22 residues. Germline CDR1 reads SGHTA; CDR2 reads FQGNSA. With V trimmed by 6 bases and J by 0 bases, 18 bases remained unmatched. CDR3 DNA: TGTGCCAGCAGACGGAGGACAGCCGCCGGGACTAGCGGGAGGAGCTCCTACAATGAGCAGTTCTTC. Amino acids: CASRRRTAAGTSGRSSYNEQFF.

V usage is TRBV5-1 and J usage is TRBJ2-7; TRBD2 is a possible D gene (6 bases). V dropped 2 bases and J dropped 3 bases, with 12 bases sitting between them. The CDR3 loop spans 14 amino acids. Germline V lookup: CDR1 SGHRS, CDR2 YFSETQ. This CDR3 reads CASSFTGEGYEQYF. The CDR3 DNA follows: TGCGCCAGCAGCTTTACGGGAGAGGGCTACGAGCAGTACTTC. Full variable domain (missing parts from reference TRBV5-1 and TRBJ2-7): KAGVTQTPRYLIKTRGQQVTLSCSPISGHRSVSWYQQTPGQGLQFLFEYFSETQRNKGNFPGRFSGRQFSNSRSEMNVSTLELGDSALYLCASSFTGEGYEQYFGPGTRLTVT.

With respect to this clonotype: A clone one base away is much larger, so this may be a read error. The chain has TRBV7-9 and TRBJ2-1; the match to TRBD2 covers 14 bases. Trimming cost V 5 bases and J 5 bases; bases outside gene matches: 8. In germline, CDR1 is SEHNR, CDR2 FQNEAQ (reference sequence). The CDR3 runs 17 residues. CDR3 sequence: CASSRGLAGASNNEQFF. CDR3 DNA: TGTGCCAGCAGCAGGGGACTAGCGGGAGCCTCTAACAATGAGCAGTTCTTC.

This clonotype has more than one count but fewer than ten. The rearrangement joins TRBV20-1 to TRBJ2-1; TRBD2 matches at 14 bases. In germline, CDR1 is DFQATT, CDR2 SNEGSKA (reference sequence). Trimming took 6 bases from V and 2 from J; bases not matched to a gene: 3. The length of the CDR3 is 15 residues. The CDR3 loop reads CSAGTSGSPYNEQFF. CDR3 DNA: TGCAGTGCGGGGACTAGCGGGAGCCCCTACAATGAGCAGTTCTTC.

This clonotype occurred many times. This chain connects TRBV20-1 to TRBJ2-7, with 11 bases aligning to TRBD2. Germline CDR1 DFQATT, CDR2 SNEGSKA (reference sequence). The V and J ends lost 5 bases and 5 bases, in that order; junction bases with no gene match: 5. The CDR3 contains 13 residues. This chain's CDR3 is CSAYSGRAHEQYF. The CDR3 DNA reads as TGCAGTGCTTATAGCGGGAGGGCCCACGAGCAGTACTTC.

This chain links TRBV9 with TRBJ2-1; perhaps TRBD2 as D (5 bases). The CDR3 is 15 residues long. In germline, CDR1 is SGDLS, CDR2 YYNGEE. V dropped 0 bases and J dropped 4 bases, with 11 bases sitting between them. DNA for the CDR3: TGTGCCAGCAGCGTAGCGGCGGGTCTATACAATGAGCAGTTCTTC. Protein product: CASSVAAGLYNEQFF.

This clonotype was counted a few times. The CDR3 protein is CASSLGQGVWAGANVLTF. CDR3 sequence (DNA): TGTGCCAGCAGCTTAGGTCAGGGGGTCTGGGCTGGGGCCAACGTCCTGACTTTC. The chain has TRBV7-9 and TRBJ2-6; 7 bases fit TRBD1. J was trimmed by 2 bases and V by 1 base; bases with no gene match: 8. This CDR3 has 18 amino acids. From germline, CDR1 is SEHNR and CDR2 FQNEAQ (reference sequence).

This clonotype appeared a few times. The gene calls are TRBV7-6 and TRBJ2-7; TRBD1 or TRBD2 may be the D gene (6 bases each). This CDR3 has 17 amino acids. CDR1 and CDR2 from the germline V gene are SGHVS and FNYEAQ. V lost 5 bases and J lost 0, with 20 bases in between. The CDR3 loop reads CASSRYHGGSGSYEQYF. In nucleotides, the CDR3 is TGTGCCAGCAGCCGGTACCACGGGGGCAGCGGCTCCTACGAGCAGTACTTC.

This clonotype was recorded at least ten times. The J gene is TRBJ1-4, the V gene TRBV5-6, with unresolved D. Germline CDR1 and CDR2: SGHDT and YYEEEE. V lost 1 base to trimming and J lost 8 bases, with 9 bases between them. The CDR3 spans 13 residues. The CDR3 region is CASSLSSGEKLFF. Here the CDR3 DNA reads TGTGCCAGCAGCTTGAGTAGCGGCGAAAAACTGTTTTTT.

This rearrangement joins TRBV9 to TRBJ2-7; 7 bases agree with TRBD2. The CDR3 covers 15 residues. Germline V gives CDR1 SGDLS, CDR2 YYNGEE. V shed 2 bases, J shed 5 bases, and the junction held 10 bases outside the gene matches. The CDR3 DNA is TGTGCCAGCAGCGTTTCGGGAGGAGAGTGGGACGAGCAGTACTTC. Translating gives CASSVSGGEWDEQYF.

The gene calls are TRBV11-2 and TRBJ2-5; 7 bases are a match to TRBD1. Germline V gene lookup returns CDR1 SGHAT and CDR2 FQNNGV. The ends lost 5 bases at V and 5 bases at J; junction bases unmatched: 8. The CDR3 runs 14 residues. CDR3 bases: TGTGCCAGCAGCCCGTTGAGAGGGGGCGAGACCCAGTACTTC. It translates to CASSPLRGGETQYF.

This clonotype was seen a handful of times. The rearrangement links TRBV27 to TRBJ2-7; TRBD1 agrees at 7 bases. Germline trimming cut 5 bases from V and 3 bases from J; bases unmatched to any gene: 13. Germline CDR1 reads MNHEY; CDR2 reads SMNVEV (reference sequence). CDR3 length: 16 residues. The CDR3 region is CASSQKGGSGVYEQYF. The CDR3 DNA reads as TGTGCCAGCAGTCAGAAAGGGGGCAGTGGGGTCTACGAGCAGTACTTC.

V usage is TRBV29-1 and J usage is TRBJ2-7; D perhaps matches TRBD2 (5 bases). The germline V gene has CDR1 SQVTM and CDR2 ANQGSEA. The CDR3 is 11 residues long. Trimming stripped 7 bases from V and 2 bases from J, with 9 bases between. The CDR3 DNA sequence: TGCAGCGCCGGGATAGCCTACGAGCAGTACTTC. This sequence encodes CSAGIAYEQYF.

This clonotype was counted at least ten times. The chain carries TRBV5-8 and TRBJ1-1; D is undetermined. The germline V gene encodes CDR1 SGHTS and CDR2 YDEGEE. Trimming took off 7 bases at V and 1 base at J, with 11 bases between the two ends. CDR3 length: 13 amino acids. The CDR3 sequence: CASQRRENTEAFF. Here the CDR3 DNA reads TGTGCCAGCCAACGTAGGGAGAACACTGAAGCTTTCTTT. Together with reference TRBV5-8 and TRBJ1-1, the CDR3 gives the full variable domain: EAGVTQSPTHLIKTRGQQATLRCSPISGHTSVYWYQQALGLGLQFLLWYDEGEERNRGNFPPRFSGRQFPNYSSELNVNALELEDSALYLCASQRRENTEAFFGQGTRLTVV.

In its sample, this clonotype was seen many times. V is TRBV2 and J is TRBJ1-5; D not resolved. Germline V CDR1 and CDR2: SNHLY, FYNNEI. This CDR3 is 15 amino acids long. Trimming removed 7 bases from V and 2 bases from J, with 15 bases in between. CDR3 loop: CASTRRRWGNQPQHF. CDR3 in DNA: TGTGCCAGCACACGACGACGGTGGGGCAATCAGCCCCAGCATTTT.

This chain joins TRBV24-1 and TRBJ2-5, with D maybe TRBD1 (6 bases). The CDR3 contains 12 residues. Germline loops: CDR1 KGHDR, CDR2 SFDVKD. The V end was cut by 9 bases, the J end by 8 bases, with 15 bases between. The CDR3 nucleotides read TGTGCCACCTCAAAAGAGGGGGTTACCCAGTACTTC. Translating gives CATSKEGVTQYF.

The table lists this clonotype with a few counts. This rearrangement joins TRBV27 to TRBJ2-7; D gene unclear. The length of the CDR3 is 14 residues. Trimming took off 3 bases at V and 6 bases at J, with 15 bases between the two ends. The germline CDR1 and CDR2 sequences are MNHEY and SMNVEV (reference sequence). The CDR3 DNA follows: TGTGCCAGCAGTTTCAGCCAGTTCTTGTCCGAGCAGTACTTC. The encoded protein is CASSFSQFLSEQYF.